These 20 T cell receptor beta chains originate from one sample sequenced in a study of beta chain features in type 1 diabetes. Study-level findings and limits: Among all four CD4+ subsets, Type 1 diabetes patients had TCRB CDR3s that were moderately but significantly shorter.

The sequenced template was cDNA made from the entire isolated RNA. Produced via immunoSEQ multiplex PCR; TCRdb's table is partial and in-frame only. The sample contains about 340,000 clones, around 9% of which appear only once. Antigens of these TCRs are unknown. Sequenced: central memory CD4+ T cells from blood. The receptors originated from a man under 40 with type 1 diabetes.

The table lists this clone with a few counts. V is TRBV18 and J is TRBJ2-7; D is unclear. Germline assignment: CDR1 KGHSH and CDR2 LQKENI. V lost 3 bases and J lost 0, with 12 bases in between. This CDR3 region has 15 residues. In nucleotides, the CDR3 is TGTGCCAGCTCACCTCGTGGGCGCACCTCCTACGAGCAGTACTTC. It encodes CASSPRGRTSYEQYF.

The rearrangement uses TRBV7-2 and TRBJ2-7, with 14 bases aligning to TRBD2. Germline CDR1 and CDR2: SGHTA and FQGNSA. J lost 6 bases, V lost 1 base, and 11 bases had no gene match. The CDR3 sequence is 18 residues long. DNA of the CDR3: TGTGCCAGCAGCTTAGTGACTAGCGGGGGGGGAAGGACGGCCGAGCAGTACTTC. Protein: CASSLVTSGGGRTAEQYF.

The chain combines TRBV19 with TRBJ1-5; TRBD1 aligns across 8 bases. From germline, CDR1 is LNHDA and CDR2 SQIVND (reference sequence). This CDR3 spans 12 amino acids. After removal of 8 bases from V and 7 bases from J, the junction contained 4 bases not matched to a gene. The CDR3 region is CASQGAYQPQHF. CDR3 DNA: TGTGCCAGTCAGGGGGCCTACCAGCCCCAGCATTTT.

The chain is built from TRBV5-6 and TRBJ1-5, with D possibly matching TRBD1 (5 bases). Germline V gene sequence: CDR1 SGHDT, CDR2 YYEEEE. The CDR3 covers 17 residues. V lost 5 bases to trimming and J lost 6 bases, with 24 bases between them. CDR3 coding DNA: TGTGCCAGCAGTACTCGTGGGGCGCAGGGTTCAGGTCAGCCCCAGCATTTT. Translation gives CASSTRGAQGSGQPQHF.

This clone has a handful of counts. This sequence joins TRBV6-5 and TRBJ2-3, with D unresolved. The CDR3 is 14 residues long. The V gene lost 7 bases and the J gene lost 0 bases, with 11 bases spanning the gap. The V gene's germline CDR1 is MNHEY and CDR2 SVGAGI. This CDR3 reads CASKRQASTDTQYF. Here the CDR3 DNA reads TGTGCCAGCAAGAGGCAGGCGAGCACAGATACGCAGTATTTT.

This clone was seen a handful of times. CDR3 in amino acids: CASSLTSGLGDKSTDTQYF. DNA for the CDR3: TGTGCCAGCAGCTTAACCTCGGGGTTAGGAGACAAGAGCACAGATACGCAGTATTTT. This chain joins TRBV11-2 and TRBJ2-3; a possible D gene is TRBD2 (5 bases). Germline V lookup: CDR1 SGHAT, CDR2 FQNNGV. This CDR3 comprises 19 residues. Between the trimmed V and J ends, which lost 2 bases and 0 bases, there was a span of 21 bases.

Remarks on this clone: This sample also contains other DNA sequences that code for the same CDR3. J is TRBJ2-2 and V is TRBV2; D call uncertain. The CDR3 spans 13 residues. Per the germline V gene, CDR1 is SNHLY and CDR2 is FYNNEI. Trimming removed 4 bases from V and 2 bases from J, with 5 bases in between. CDR3: CASSGQNTGELFF. DNA for the CDR3: TGTGCCAGCAGTGGCCAAAACACCGGGGAGCTGTTTTTT.

This sequence joins TRBV7-2 and TRBJ2-1; 14 positions agree with TRBD2. The germline V gene has CDR1 SGHTA and CDR2 FQGNSA. The CDR3 has 15 amino acids. Losses at the gene ends were 2 bases for V and 10 bases for J; bases not matched to a gene: 4. In DNA, the CDR3 is TGTGCCAGCAGCTTACAGGGACTAGCGGGAGAAGAGCAGTTCTTC. Residues: CASSLQGLAGEEQFF.

CDR3: CASSVGEGRNSPLHF. The CDR3 DNA reads TGTGCCAGCAGCGTAGGGGAGGGGCGGAACTCACCCCTCCACTTT. V gene TRBV9 combines with J gene TRBJ1-6; a possible D gene is TRBD1 (5 bases). This CDR3 region has 15 residues. Germline V lookup: CDR1 SGDLS, CDR2 YYNGEE. Trimming removed 0 bases from V and 10 bases from J, with 14 bases in between.

This clone was seen a few times. The chain joins TRBV7-6 to TRBJ2-1, with D maybe TRBD1 (6 bases). With 1 base removed from V and 4 bases from J, the gap between germline ends came to 8 bases. The CDR3 is 14 residues long. CDR1 is SGHVS and CDR2 is FNYEAQ in the germline V gene. The CDR3 reads CASSLGTVYNEQFF. CDR3 in DNA: TGTGCCAGCAGCTTAGGGACAGTTTACAATGAGCAGTTCTTC.

In its sample, this clone was seen a few times. DNA of the CDR3: TGTGCCAGCAGCAAAGACAGGGCCGGGTATCACTATGGCTACACCTTC. Translating it yields CASSKDRAGYHYGYTF. The J gene is TRBJ1-2, the V gene TRBV21-1; the D call in the table, TRBD1, was not verified against the DNA. TRBV21-1 corresponds to a pseudogene. The CDR3 is 16 amino acids.

V gene TRBV5-1 combines with J gene TRBJ2-7, with a tentative D call TRBD1 (5 bases). V shed 3 bases and J shed 5 bases, with 15 bases lying between them. This CDR3 spans 14 amino acids. Germline assignment: CDR1 SGHRS and CDR2 YFSETQ. In DNA, the CDR3 is TGCGCCAGCAGCTCGGCAGGGTCGTTCAACGAGCAGTACTTC. Translated: CASSSAGSFNEQYF.

The chain links TRBV29-1 to TRBJ2-2, with D perhaps being TRBD1 or TRBD2 (5 bases each). The germline V and J ends were trimmed by 5 bases and 9 bases, with 10 bases remaining between them. CDR1 SQVTM and CDR2 ANQGSEA come from the germline V gene. The CDR3 runs 11 residues. In DNA, the CDR3 is TGCAGCGTTATCAGGGACCGGGAGCTGTTTTTT. Amino acids: CSVIRDRELFF.

The chain employs TRBV6-4 and TRBJ1-2, with 7 positions matching TRBD1. With 9 bases clipped from V and 1 base from J, the junction kept 8 bases outside the gene matches. Germline assignment: CDR1 MRHNA and CDR2 SNTAGT. CDR3 size: 14 residues. CDR3 DNA sequence: TGTGCCAGTCCGGGACAGCCGATTAACTATGGCTACACCTTC. Translated, it gives CASPGQPINYGYTF.

The genes are TRBV6-6 and TRBJ1-1; weak D call: TRBD1 (5 bases). V lost 5 bases to trimming and J lost 1 base, with 8 bases between them. This CDR3 is 13 amino acids long. CDR1 is MNHNY, CDR2 SVGAGI, per germline (reference sequence). In DNA, the CDR3 is TGTGCCAGCAGTGCGGGGGGGAACACTGAAGCTTTCTTT. As protein: CASSAGGNTEAFF.

Only a few counts were recorded for this clone. The junction shows a germline mismatch at one end, possibly a read error. The chain recombines TRBV7-2 with TRBJ2-3; 7 nucleotides align to TRBD2. Germline CDR1 reads SGHTA; CDR2 reads FQGNSA. The CDR3 extends over 13 amino acids. CDR3 sequence (DNA): TGTGCCAGCAGCATCACCCGGGCGGCGGGGGTGACTTTT. Translating gives CASSITRAAGVTF.

This clone was counted a few times. This chain joins TRBV5-4 and TRBJ2-3, with D hard to call. The CDR3 is 15 residues long. CDR1 is SGHNT, CDR2 YYREEE, per germline (reference sequence). V was clipped by 1 base and J by 0 bases, with 9 bases between them. CDR3 DNA: TGTGCCAGCAGCTTGAGAGATCCCAGCACAGATACGCAGTATTTT. Translation: CASSLRDPSTDTQYF.

Comments on this clone: Other DNA sequences of this sample code for an identical CDR3. The J gene is TRBJ1-5, the V gene TRBV18; D not certain. Germline V CDR1 and CDR2: KGHSH, LQKENI. Trimming left V 2 bases short and J 1 base short, with 3 bases between. The CDR3 is made up of 13 amino acids. The CDR3 nucleotides read TGTGCCAGCTCACCAGACAGCAATCAGCCCCAGCATTTT. As protein: CASSPDSNQPQHF.

This clone was recorded a few times. This chain links TRBV18 with TRBJ1-3; TRBD1 is a possible D gene (5 bases). The CDR3 runs 17 residues. V was shortened by 0 bases and J by 0 bases, with 12 bases between the two germline ends. CDR1 KGHSH and CDR2 LQKENI come from the germline V gene. CDR3 amino acids: CASSPPFGTGSGNTIYF. The DNA for the CDR3 is TGTGCCAGCTCACCACCGTTCGGCACAGGCTCTGGAAACACCATATATTTT.

This chain links TRBV7-8 with TRBJ2-3; weak D call: TRBD1 (7 bases). The CDR3 has 17 amino acids. V lost 8 bases, J lost 2 bases, and 23 bases lay in between. The germline CDR1 and CDR2 sequences are SGHVS and FQNEAQ. CDR3 protein: CASLKDGGTDPTDTQYF. The DNA of the CDR3 is TGTGCCAGCTTGAAGGATGGGGGGACAGACCCCACAGATACGCAGTATTTT.